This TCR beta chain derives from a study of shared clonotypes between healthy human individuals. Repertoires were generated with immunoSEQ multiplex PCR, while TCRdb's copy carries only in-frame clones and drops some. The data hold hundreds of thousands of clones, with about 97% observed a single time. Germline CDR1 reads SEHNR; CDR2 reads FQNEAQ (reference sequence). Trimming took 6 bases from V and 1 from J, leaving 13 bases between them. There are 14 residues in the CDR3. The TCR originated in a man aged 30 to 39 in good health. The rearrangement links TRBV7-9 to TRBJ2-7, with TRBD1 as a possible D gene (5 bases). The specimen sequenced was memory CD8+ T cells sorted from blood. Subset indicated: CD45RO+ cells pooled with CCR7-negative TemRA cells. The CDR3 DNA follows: TGTGCCAGCAGTTTCTCTACAGGTTCCTACGAGCAGTACTTC. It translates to CASSFSTGSYEQYF. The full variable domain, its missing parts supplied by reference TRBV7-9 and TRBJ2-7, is DTGVSQNPRHKITKRGQNVTFRCDPISEHNRLYWYRQTLGQGPEFLTYFQNEAQLEKSRLLSDRFSAERPKGSFSTLEIQRTEQGDSAMYLCASSFSTGSYEQYFGPGTRLTVT.